The entry below describes one T cell receptor (beta chain). CDR3 length: 11 residues. Germline assignment: CDR1 DFQATT and CDR2 SNEGSKA (reference sequence). V gave up 5 bases and J gave up 10 bases; unmatched junction bases: 4. Measured with immunoSEQ multiplex PCR; TCRdb has only the in-frame clones, and not every one. This table has some 100,000 clones, about 90% appearing once. The sample belongs to a study of siplizumab effects on memory and regulatory T cells. The TCR was taken from a human donor in good health. Sequencing used Tregs sorted from blood. This chain links TRBV20-1 with TRBJ2-4; 8 positions agree with TRBD2. The CDR3 here is CSASSGPIQYF. In DNA form, the CDR3 reads TGCAGTGCTTCTAGCGGGCCAATTCAGTACTTC.